The T cell receptor (beta chain) under discussion was sequenced for a study of Graves' ophthalmopathy and Graves' hyperthyroidism. Scientists amplified the TCR beta CDR3 regions from RNA transcripts. HTBI primers served in a first-round RT-PCR, which a second-round multiplex PCR followed. TCRdb ran MiXCR on the multiplex PCR reads and lists one entry per CDR3 protein. The sample consists of around 1,200,000 distinct CDR3 sequences, about 38% of them appearing once. This clonotype was observed many times. Germline CDR1 and CDR2: LGHNA and YSLEER. The CDR3 has 14 amino acids. V lost 4 bases, J lost 2 bases, and 11 bases lay in between.

The chain uses TRBV4-3 and TRBJ1-2; perhaps TRBD1 as D (6 bases). Sequenced material: peripheral blood or thyroid tissue (not recorded which). The clonotype comes from an adult man with Graves' hyperthyroidism. The CDR3 here is CASSPRGANYGYTF. Here the CDR3 DNA reads TGCGCCAGCAGCCCACGGGGGGCGAACTATGGCTACACCTTC.